This is a list of T cell receptor beta chains from one sample in a study of blood T cell repertoires in COVID-19. Profiling relied on immunoSEQ multiplex PCR, and the TCRdb table lists in-frame clones only, not all of them. Among roughly 150,000 clones, about 81% were seen once, and the ten largest hold approximately 11%. What was sequenced was peripheral blood. Receptor source: a man between 60 and 75 years old with active or convalescent COVID-19. CDR3s include the opening cysteine and the closing phenylalanine or tryptophan. D genes are given only for firm matches. Expanded clones are given a class, and other clones once, few, many or no size at all.

V gene	D gene	clone size	J gene	CDR3 DNA	CDR3 protein
TRBV7-2	-	-	TRBJ1-1	TGTGCCAGCAGCTCTAACCACCGGGAAGCTTTCTTT	CASSSNHREAFF
TRBV6-5	TRBD1	-	TRBJ1-2	TGTGCCAGCAGGTTTACAGGGGAAAGGGGCTACACCTTC	CASRFTGERGYTF
TRBV6-5	-	-	TRBJ1-6	TGTGCCAGCCGCGGCCTCGGGGGTAATTCACCCCTCCACTTT	CASRGLGGNSPLHF
TRBV2	-	-	TRBJ1-1	TGTGCCAGCAGTGGTGCCGACAGCAACACTGAAGCTTTCTTT	CASSGADSNTEAFF
TRBV6-6	-	once	TRBJ1-1	TGTGCCAGCAGTCCCGTCCCTGAAGCTTTCTTT	CASSPVPEAFF
TRBV7-9	TRBD1	-	TRBJ2-5	TGTGCCAGCAGCACCGCGACAGGGGGTCGGGAGACCCAGTACTTC	CASSTATGGRETQYF
TRBV23-1	-	-	TRBJ2-2	TGCGCCAGCAGTCAAGCGGTCCAGGGAGGTACCGGGGAGCTGTTTTTT	CASSQAVQGGTGELFF
TRBV12-3/TRBV12-4	-	once	TRBJ2-4	TGTGCCAGCAGTCCGGCGGAAAACATTCAGTACTTC	CASSPAENIQYF
TRBV5-8	-	-	TRBJ1-3	TGTGCCAGCAACCTCAGGTCCTCTGGAAACACCATATATTTT	CASNLRSSGNTIYF
TRBV12-3/TRBV12-4	TRBD1	-	TRBJ1-4	TGTGCCAGCAGTTCGGACAGGGGGAAACTGTTTTTT	CASSSDRGKLFF
TRBV13	-	once	TRBJ1-1	TGTGCCAGCAGCCGATGGGGGGTGAACACTGAAGCTTTCTTT	CASSRWGVNTEAFF
TRBV29-1	-	once	TRBJ1-1	TGCAGCGGGGGACACCGGAACACTGAAGCTTTCTTT	CSGGHRNTEAFF
TRBV7-6	TRBD1	-	TRBJ2-7	TGTGCCAGCAGCTTAGAGGACAGGTTAAGCTACGAGCAGTACTTC	CASSLEDRLSYEQYF
TRBV3-1/TRBV3-2	-	-	TRBJ2-5	TGTGCCAGCGGTCCTTCGGGAGACTCCTGGGGGACCCAGTACTTC	CASGPSGDSWGTQYF
TRBV6-5	-	-	TRBJ2-2	TGTGCCAGCAGGAGAACCGGGGAGCTGTTTTTT	CASRRTGELFF